This TCR beta chain is drawn from a study of blood T cell repertoires in COVID-19. Study at large: Donors in the United States, Italy and Spain gave samples during acute or convalescent COVID-19. Nucleic acid was either cDNA or gDNA, and it came from T cells, B-cell-depleted T cells, or PBMCs.

Source study methods: Researchers report that nucleated cell counts were estimated from reference gene primer amplification. Sequenced by immunoSEQ multiplex PCR; TCRdb stores in-frame clones only, minus some. V, J and clone size derive from that table, while D and trimming were established from the DNA sequence. The sample lists more than 250,000 clones; around 87% were seen once. The CDR3 has 17 amino acids. Germline CDR1 reads KGHSH; CDR2 reads LQKENI. With regard to this clone: The junction does not match germline at one end; this may be a read error.

Sequencing used peripheral blood. The V call is TRBV18, the J call TRBJ2-3; D may be TRBD2 (5 bases). The TCR originated in a man aged 50 to 59 with active or convalescent COVID-19. CDR3 DNA: TGTGCCAGCTCACCACTGACCGGACTGGCCATTTCAGAGACGCAGTATTTT. It translates to CASSPLTGLAISETQYF.